These T cell receptor beta chains were read from a single sample in a study of T cells in Graves' hyperthyroidism and ophthalmopathy. TCRdb reprocessed the multiplex PCR reads via MiXCR and lists one record per CDR3 protein. The table lists 400,000 to 600,000 distinct CDR3 sequences, about a fifth of them singletons. The material sequenced was blood. These receptors were obtained from a man aged 18 to 30 with Graves' hyperthyroidism. The CDR3 runs from the conserved cysteine through the conserved F or W. The D gene is left open where the match is weak. Expanded clones get a size class; other rows say once, few or many, or leave the size out.

cdr3_nt cdr3_aa clone_size j_call d_call v_call
TGCAGCGTCCCGACAGGGGGGAACCCCTACGAGCAGTACTTC CSVPTGGNPYEQYF many TRBJ2-7 TRBD1 TRBV29-1
TGTGCCAGCAGTCGCGGGCGGCAGCTAAAAGAGACCCAGTACTTC CASSRGRQLKETQYF NA TRBJ2-5 NA TRBV7-8
TGTGCCAGCAGCTTAACCCGGACAGGGGAAGGCTACACCTTC CASSLTRTGEGYTF NA TRBJ1-2 TRBD1 TRBV11-2
TGCGCCAGCAGCTTGGTTTGGGGAAGCGGGGCCTCCTACGAGCAGTACTTC CASSLVWGSGASYEQYF many TRBJ2-7 TRBD2 TRBV5-1
TGCGCCAGCAGCTTGCGAGGACAGAGGGGAGGGCTCTACGAGCAGTACTTC CASSLRGQRGGLYEQYF NA TRBJ2-7 NA TRBV5-1
TGTGCCAGCAGTTTTACCCCCGGGACTCCTCAAGAGACCCAGTACTTC CASSFTPGTPQETQYF few TRBJ2-5 NA TRBV7-3
TGTGCCAGCAGTTGGCTTCAGGGGGGAACTGAAGCTTTCTTT CASSWLQGGTEAFF many TRBJ1-1 TRBD1 TRBV2
TGCAGCGTTGGACAGGGACCGAATCAGCCCCAGCATTTT CSVGQGPNQPQHF many TRBJ1-5 TRBD1 TRBV29-1
TGCGCCAGCAGCCTAATCCAGGGGGCTTATCAGCCCCAGCATTTT CASSLIQGAYQPQHF many TRBJ1-5 TRBD1 TRBV4-1
TGTGCCAGCAGTTTAAGGGTTGGGTTCACTGAAGCTTTCTTT CASSLRVGFTEAFF NA TRBJ1-1 NA TRBV28
TGCGCCAGCAGCGCAGATCAAGAGACCCAGTACTTC CASSADQETQYF many TRBJ2-5 NA TRBV10-2
TGTGCCAGCAGTTCTGGGACCCCCTACGAGCAGTACTTC CASSSGTPYEQYF many TRBJ2-7 NA TRBV6-2/TRBV6-3
TGCAGTGCAGGCGAAGCGGGGAGAGGCCAAGAGACCCAGTACTTC CSAGEAGRGQETQYF many TRBJ2-5 TRBD2 TRBV20-1
TGCAGTGCTAGGGGACTCTCCTCCCCCTACGAGCAGTACTTC CSARGLSSPYEQYF NA TRBJ2-7 NA TRBV20-1
TGTGCCAGCAGTCCAGATTACACTGAAGCTTTCTTT CASSPDYTEAFF many TRBJ1-1 NA TRBV12-3/TRBV12-4
TGTGCCAGCTCGTCGGGGGCCACCTCCTACGAGCAGTACTTC CASSSGATSYEQYF many TRBJ2-7 NA TRBV18
TGTGCCAGCAGTTCGGCGGGGGCCGACACCGGGGAGCTGTTTTTT CASSSAGADTGELFF few TRBJ2-2 NA TRBV12-3/TRBV12-4
TGTGCCAGCAGCCCCGGGAGTGGAATATACGAGCAGTACTTC CASSPGSGIYEQYF many TRBJ2-7 NA TRBV12-3/TRBV12-4
TGTGCCAGTAGTATGGTGGGGACAACTGAAGCTTTCTTT CASSMVGTTEAFF NA TRBJ1-1 NA TRBV19
TGTGCCAGCACCCCTTTGGGTACTAACACCGGGGAGCTGTTTTTT CASTPLGTNTGELFF NA TRBJ2-2 NA TRBV28
TGTGCCAGTAGTCCCGCCCAGGGGAGTGAGCAGTACTTC CASSPAQGSEQYF few TRBJ2-7 NA TRBV19
TGCGCCAGCAGCCTAACAGGGGGCAGTGGCTACACCTTC CASSLTGGSGYTF many TRBJ1-2 TRBD1 TRBV5-1
TGTGCCAGCAGCCCCACAATTCGGGACTCCCACACCGGGGAGCTGTTTTTT CASSPTIRDSHTGELFF few TRBJ2-2 NA TRBV13
TGTGCCGGCAGCTCCTGGGGGGTTGGCGAGCAGTACTTC CAGSSWGVGEQYF NA TRBJ2-7 NA TRBV11-2
TGTGCCAGCAGCAACTCAGGGACCACCCCGTACGAGCAGTACTTC CASSNSGTTPYEQYF NA TRBJ2-7 NA TRBV7-8
TGTGCCAGCAGTTTCGGTAGCGGGACGAAGACCCAGTACTTC CASSFGSGTKTQYF NA TRBJ2-5 TRBD2 TRBV27